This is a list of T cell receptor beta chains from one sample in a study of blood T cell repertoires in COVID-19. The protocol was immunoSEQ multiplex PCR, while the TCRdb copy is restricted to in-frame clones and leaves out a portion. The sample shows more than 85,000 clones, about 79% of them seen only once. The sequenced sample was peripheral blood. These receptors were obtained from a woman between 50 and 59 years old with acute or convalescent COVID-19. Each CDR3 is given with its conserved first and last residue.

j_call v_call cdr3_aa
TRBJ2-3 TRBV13 CASSHLAGGRGTDTQYF
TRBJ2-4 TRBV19 CASKQKNIQYF
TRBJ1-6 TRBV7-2 CASREQGSSPLHF
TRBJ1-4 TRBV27 CASSPKGAFTNEKLFF
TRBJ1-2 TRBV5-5 CASSLTGATGYGYTF
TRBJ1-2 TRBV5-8 CASSLGETLYGYTF
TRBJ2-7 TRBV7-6 CASSYNQRSSSYEQYF
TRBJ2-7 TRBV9 CASSSRDRVGEQYF
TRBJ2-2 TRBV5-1 CASSFDRAGELFF
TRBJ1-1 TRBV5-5 CASSRQGNTEAFF
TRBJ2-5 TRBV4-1 CASSDMEFKAGGSQETQYF
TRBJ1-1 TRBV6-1 CASSEAGRAKAFF
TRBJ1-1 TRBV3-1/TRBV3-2 CASSLWDRGQDEAFF
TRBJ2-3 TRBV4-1 CASSQDTTRLDTQYF
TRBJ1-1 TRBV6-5 CASSWAGMNTEAFF
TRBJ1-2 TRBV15 CATSTRTGAYGYTF
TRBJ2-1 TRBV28 CATTGGNEQFF
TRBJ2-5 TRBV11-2 CASSLEAQGGQYF
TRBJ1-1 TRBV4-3 CASSQENDGGNTEAFF
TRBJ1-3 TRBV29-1 CSALLQGSASGNTIYF
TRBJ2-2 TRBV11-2 CASSPLMGATGELFF
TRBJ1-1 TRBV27 CASSPKTGGAETEAFF
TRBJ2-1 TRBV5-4 CASSSGTSGGASEQFF
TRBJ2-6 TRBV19 CASSVRTGGSGANVLTF
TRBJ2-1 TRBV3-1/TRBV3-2 CASSHPPQYNEQFF
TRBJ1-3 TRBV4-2 CASSQVGALWGNSGNTIYF
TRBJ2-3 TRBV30 CASRGGTDTQYF
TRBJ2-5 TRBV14 CASSQAGGLRQETQYF
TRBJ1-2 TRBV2 CASSVRTGVNGYTF
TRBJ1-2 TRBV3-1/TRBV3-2 CASSQTGGRLNYGYTF
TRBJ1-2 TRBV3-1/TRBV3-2 CASSQPNYGYTF
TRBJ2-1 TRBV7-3 CASSPSPGTTEQFF
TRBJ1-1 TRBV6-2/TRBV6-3 CASSYSIHGGINTEAFF
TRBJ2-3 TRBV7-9 CASSSTGGADTQYF
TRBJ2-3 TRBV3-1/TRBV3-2 CASSLHRGGRSTDTQYF
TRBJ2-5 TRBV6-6 CASSNRQTETQYF
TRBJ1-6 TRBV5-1 CASRRADVNSPLHF
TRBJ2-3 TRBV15 CATSRDNTDTQYF
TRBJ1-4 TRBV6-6 CASTPRDRGGKLFF
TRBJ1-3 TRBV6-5 CASSYSGHISGNTIYF
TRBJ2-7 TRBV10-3 CAISWDRAYEQYF
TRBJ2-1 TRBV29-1 CSAPGQGMNNEQFF
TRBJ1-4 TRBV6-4 CAKVGGDEKLFF
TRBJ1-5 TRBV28 CASSPENWDRGNQPQHF
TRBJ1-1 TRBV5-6 CASSPYALRSEAFF
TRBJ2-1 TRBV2 CASKSDRAHYNEQFF
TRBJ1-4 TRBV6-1 CASSEGQGWEKLFF
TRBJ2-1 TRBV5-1 CASSLVGGEPYNEQFF
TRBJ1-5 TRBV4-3 CASSQDRQAYQPQHF
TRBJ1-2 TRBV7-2 CASSRDSNYGYTF
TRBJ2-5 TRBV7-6 CASSQAGRGGRETQYF
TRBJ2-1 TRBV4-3 CASSQQYNRGSYNEQFF
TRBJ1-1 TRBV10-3 CAISDRGGMNTEAFF
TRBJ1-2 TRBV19 CASSPWTGGEDGYTF
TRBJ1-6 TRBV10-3 CAIRGQLDSPLHF
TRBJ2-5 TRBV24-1 CATSDLRGTGTQYF
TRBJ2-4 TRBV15 CATSRETSGGLIAKNIQYF
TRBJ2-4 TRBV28 CASSLGQINIQYF
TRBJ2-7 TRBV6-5 CASSYRRAYEQYF
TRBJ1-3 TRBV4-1 CASSQDDRGGTIYF